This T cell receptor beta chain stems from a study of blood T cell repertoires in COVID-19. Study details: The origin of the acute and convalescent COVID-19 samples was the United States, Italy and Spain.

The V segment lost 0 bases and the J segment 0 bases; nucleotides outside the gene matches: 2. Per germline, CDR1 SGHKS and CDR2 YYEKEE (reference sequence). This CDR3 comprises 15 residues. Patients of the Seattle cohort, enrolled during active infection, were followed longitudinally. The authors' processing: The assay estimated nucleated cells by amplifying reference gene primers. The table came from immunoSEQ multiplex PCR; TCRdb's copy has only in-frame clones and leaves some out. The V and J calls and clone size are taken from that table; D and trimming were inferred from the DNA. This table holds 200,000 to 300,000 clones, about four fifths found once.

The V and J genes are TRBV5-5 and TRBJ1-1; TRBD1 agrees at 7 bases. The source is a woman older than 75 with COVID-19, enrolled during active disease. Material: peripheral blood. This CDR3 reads CASSLEGAMNTEAFF. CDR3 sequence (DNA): TGTGCCAGCAGCTTGGAGGGGGCGATGAACACTGAAGCTTTCTTT.